A selection of T cell receptor beta chains follows, all from one sample in a study of blood T cell repertoires in COVID-19. Only in-frame clones appear in the TCRdb table, and some are missing; sequencing was by immunoSEQ multiplex PCR. The sample carries about 150,000 clones, roughly 78% recorded once. Sequenced material: PBMCs or T cells enriched from blood (not recorded which). These receptors all come from a woman in her fifties or sixties who had recovered from COVID-19. Both conserved end residues are part of each CDR3. A D gene is named only where the DNA matches it firmly. The size of a clone is reported for some rows only, either as once, few or many, or as a class for expanded clones.

>TRBV4-2|.|.|TRBJ2-1
TGTGCCAGCAGCCAAGATGCCGGAGGAGAAGTGCACAATGAGCAGTTCTTC
CASSQDAGGEVHNEQFF
>TRBV12-3/TRBV12-4|few|TRBD2|TRBJ2-3
TGTGCCAGCAGTGTGACTAGCGCCGATACGCAGTATTTT
CASSVTSADTQYF
>TRBV19|.|.|TRBJ2-1
TGTGCCAGTAGTATCGACGGGAGCTCCTACAATGAGCAGTTCTTC
CASSIDGSSYNEQFF
>TRBV18|.|TRBD1|TRBJ2-7
TGTGCCAGCTCACCACCCCTGAGGGGGCGCGGGTACGAGCAGTACTTC
CASSPPLRGRGYEQYF
>TRBV10-2|.|TRBD1|TRBJ1-2
TGCGCCAGCAGTGAGGTCAGGGGGCTTGACTACACCTTC
CASSEVRGLDYTF
>TRBV11-2|.|TRBD2|TRBJ2-1
TGTGCCAGCAGCCCACCGGGACTAGTAGAGAATGAGCAGTTCTTC
CASSPPGLVENEQFF
>TRBV5-1|.|.|TRBJ2-2
TGCGCCAGCAGCCCCCGTGATAGCAGAGTCACCGGGGAGCTGTTTTTT
CASSPRDSRVTGELFF
>TRBV2|.|.|TRBJ2-3
TGTGCCAGCAGTCCCAGTCACACAGATACGCAGTATTTT
CASSPSHTDTQYF
>TRBV7-2|.|.|TRBJ1-1
TGTGCCAGCAGCTATAGAAGAGGCTCGGTTGGCACTGAAGCTTTCTTT
CASSYRRGSVGTEAFF
>TRBV6-5|.|.|TRBJ1-5
TGTGCCAGCAGTAGGACTCTCGGAGGTCAGCCCCAGCATTTT
CASSRTLGGQPQHF
>TRBV18|.|.|TRBJ1-1
TGTGCCAGCTCACCAACGGGGGACACTGAAGCTTTCTTT
CASSPTGDTEAFF
>TRBV6-5|.|TRBD2|TRBJ2-7
TGTGCCAGCATAGCGGGTGAGCAGTACTTC
CASIAGEQYF
>TRBV5-6|.|.|TRBJ2-7
TGTGCCAGCAGCTTGGACTTTCGGGGATCCTACGAGCAGTACTTC
CASSLDFRGSYEQYF
>TRBV19|.|.|TRBJ2-2
TGTGCCAGTAGTATGAGGGAGGCCGGGGAGCTGTTTTTT
CASSMREAGELFF
>TRBV2|.|.|TRBJ1-5
TGTGCCAGCAACCGCGGACTTTATAGCAATCAGCCCCAGCATTTT
CASNRGLYSNQPQHF
>TRBV19|.|TRBD1|TRBJ2-1
TGTGCCAGTAGTAATTCCCGGGACAGGGGCTACAATGAGCAGTTCTTC
CASSNSRDRGYNEQFF
>TRBV9|.|TRBD1|TRBJ1-4
TGTGCCAGCAGCCCTCCGACAGGGCAAGAAAAACTGTTTTTT
CASSPPTGQEKLFF
>TRBV9|.|.|TRBJ2-2
TGTGCCAGCTGTAGAGGTAACACCGGGGAGCTGTTTTTT
CASCRGNTGELFF
>TRBV3-1/TRBV3-2|few|TRBD1|TRBJ2-3
TGTGCCAGCAGCTTCCGACAGGGGGGAAGGACAGATACGCAGTATTTT
CASSFRQGGRTDTQYF
>TRBV18|.|.|TRBJ1-4
TGTGCCAGCTCACCTTTGGGCCAACAAGGGGGACTGTTTTTT
CASSPLGQQGGLFF
>TRBV6-2/TRBV6-3|.|.|TRBJ2-3
TGTGCCAGCAGTTACGGGCAGGCCACAGATACGCAGTATTTT
CASSYGQATDTQYF
>TRBV6-2/TRBV6-3|.|TRBD1|TRBJ2-2
TGTGCCAGCAGTCCCGGACAGGGACACGGGGAGCTGTTTTTT
CASSPGQGHGELFF
>TRBV6-1|.|TRBD1|TRBJ1-5
TGTGCCAGCAGTGAAGGGGGACAGGGGTATCAGCCCCAGCATTTT
CASSEGGQGYQPQHF
>TRBV19|.|TRBD1|TRBJ2-2
TGTGCCAGTACCCTGACAGGGGGCCTAACCGGGGAGCTGTTTTTT
CASTLTGGLTGELFF
>TRBV5-4|.|TRBD1|TRBJ2-7
TGTGCCAGCAGTATAAATACAGGGACAGGGAACTACGAGCAGTACTTC
CASSINTGTGNYEQYF
>TRBV28|.|TRBD1|TRBJ1-5
TGTGCCAGCAGGTACACAGGGGTGGGACAGCCCCAGCATTTT
CASRYTGVGQPQHF
>TRBV18|few|TRBD1|TRBJ1-6
TGTGCCAGTTCGGGGACAGGGGTTGAATCACCCCTCCACTTT
CASSGTGVESPLHF
>TRBV30|.|.|TRBJ1-2
TGTGCCTGGAGTGTATCGGGGGGCAGCAACTATGGCTACACCTTC
CAWSVSGGSNYGYTF
>TRBV6-5|few|.|TRBJ1-1
TGTGCCAGCAGTTACTCGTATCGGGGAGGTGAAGCTTTCTTT
CASSYSYRGGEAFF
>TRBV4-1|.|.|TRBJ2-2
TGCGCCAGCAGCCTTGGCAGGACCGGGGAGCTGTTTTTT
CASSLGRTGELFF
>TRBV10-3|.|TRBD1|TRBJ1-1
TGTGCCATCCGCCCACAGTGGACAGGGAGGGGCACTGAAGCTTTCTTT
CAIRPQWTGRGTEAFF
>TRBV27|.|TRBD1|TRBJ1-2
TGTGCCAGCAGTTTATACCCGACAGGGGACTATGGCTACACCTTC
CASSLYPTGDYGYTF
>TRBV27|few|.|TRBJ2-1
TGTGCCAGCAGTTCCTGGGGACACAGGAACAATGAGCAGTTCTTC
CASSSWGHRNNEQFF
>TRBV5-5|.|TRBD1|TRBJ1-4
TGTGCCAGCAGCCCCGGGACAGTTCTATCAACTAATGAAAAACTGTTTTTT
CASSPGTVLSTNEKLFF
>TRBV2|.|.|TRBJ2-6
TGTGCCAGCAGCCCACTGGGGGCCAACGTCCTGACTTTC
CASSPLGANVLTF
>TRBV12-3/TRBV12-4|.|TRBD1|TRBJ1-2
TGTGCCAGCAGTGGACAGGGGGCGCGTGGCTACACCTTC
CASSGQGARGYTF
>TRBV4-1|.|.|TRBJ2-3
TGCGCCAGCAGCCAAGTGGGCAGCCCGGCCACAGATACGCAGTATTTT
CASSQVGSPATDTQYF
>TRBV3-1/TRBV3-2|.|TRBD1|TRBJ2-7
TGTGCCAGCAGCGCCGGGACAGAGTCCTACGAGCAGTACTTC
CASSAGTESYEQYF
>TRBV4-2|.|TRBD1|TRBJ2-7
TGTGCCAGCAGCCAAGAGCTTGGGACAGGATCCTACGAGCAGTACTTC
CASSQELGTGSYEQYF
>TRBV18|.|.|TRBJ2-3
TGTGCCAGCTCCCCCGGTTCTAGCACAGATACGCAGTATTTT
CASSPGSSTDTQYF
>TRBV4-1|.|TRBD2|TRBJ2-3
TGCGCCAGCAGCCAACACCCTAGCGGGGGGACAGATACGCAGTATTTT
CASSQHPSGGTDTQYF
>TRBV18|.|.|TRBJ1-3
TGTGCCAGCTCACCGGGGACACCTTACCACTCTGGAAACACCATATATTTT
CASSPGTPYHSGNTIYF
>TRBV6-5|.|.|TRBJ1-2
TGTGCCAGCAGTTCTAATCGTTGGACAGTCTATGGCTACACCTTC
CASSSNRWTVYGYTF
>TRBV7-3|.|.|TRBJ1-1
TGTGCCAGCAGCTCCACAGGGTTCACTGAAGCTTTCTTT
CASSSTGFTEAFF
>TRBV28|.|.|TRBJ2-3
TGTGCCAGCAGTTTTCCTACAGATACGCAGTATTTT
CASSFPTDTQYF
>TRBV9|.|TRBD1|TRBJ2-7
TGTGCCAGCAGCGTGGCACAGGGGGCAAACTACGAGCAGTACTTC
CASSVAQGANYEQYF
>TRBV7-2|.|TRBD1|TRBJ1-2
TGTGCCAGCAGCTCCACAGGGGTGGGTGGCTACACCTTC
CASSSTGVGGYTF
>TRBV7-8|.|TRBD2|TRBJ2-1
TGTGCCAGCAGCCTCAAGCGGGGGGAATACAATGAGCAGTTCTTC
CASSLKRGEYNEQFF
>TRBV23-1|once|TRBD1|TRBJ1-1
TGCGCCAGCAGTCGTGACAGGGAACAAACTGAAGCTTTCTTT
CASSRDREQTEAFF
>TRBV7-9|.|TRBD2|TRBJ2-2
TGTGCCAGCAGCTTAGCCGCCGCTAGCGGGGGGTACACCGGGGAGCTGTTTTTT
CASSLAAASGGYTGELFF
>TRBV7-9|.|.|TRBJ1-1
TGTGCCAGCAGCTTAGGGGGGGTAGAGACTGAAGCTTTCTTT
CASSLGGVETEAFF
>TRBV5-5|.|TRBD1|TRBJ1-3
TGTGCCAGCAGCCAGGGACAGCCATACTCTGGAAACACCATATATTTT
CASSQGQPYSGNTIYF
>TRBV7-2|.|TRBD1|TRBJ1-2
TGTGCCAGCAGCTTAGCGAGGGCAGGGGGTTGGTATGGCTACACCTTC
CASSLARAGGWYGYTF
>TRBV3-1/TRBV3-2|many|.|TRBJ2-2
TGTGCCAGCAGCCAAGTGAGGTCCGGGGAGCTGTTTTTT
CASSQVRSGELFF
>TRBV27|.|.|TRBJ2-7
TGTGCCAGCAAGAGGACGGGGGCCTACGAGCAGTACTTC
CASKRTGAYEQYF